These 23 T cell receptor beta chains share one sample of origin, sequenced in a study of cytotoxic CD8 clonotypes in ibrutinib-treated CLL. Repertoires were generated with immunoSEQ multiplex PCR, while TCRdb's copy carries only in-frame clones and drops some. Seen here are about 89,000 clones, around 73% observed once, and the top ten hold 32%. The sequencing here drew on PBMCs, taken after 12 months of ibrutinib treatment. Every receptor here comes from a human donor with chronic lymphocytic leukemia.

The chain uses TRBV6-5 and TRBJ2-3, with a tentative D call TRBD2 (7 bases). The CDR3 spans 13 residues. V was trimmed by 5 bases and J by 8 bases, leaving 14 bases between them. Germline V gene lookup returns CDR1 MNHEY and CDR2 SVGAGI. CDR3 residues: CASSPLGGGTQYF. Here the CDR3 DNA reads TGTGCCAGCAGTCCTTTAGGGGGGGGTACGCAGTATTTT.

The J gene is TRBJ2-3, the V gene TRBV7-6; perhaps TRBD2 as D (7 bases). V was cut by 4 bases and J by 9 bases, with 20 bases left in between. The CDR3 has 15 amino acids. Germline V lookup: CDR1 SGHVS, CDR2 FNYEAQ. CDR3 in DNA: TGTGCCAGCAGCTCGACGGTTGGGGGGGCCCAAACGCAGTATTTT. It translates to CASSSTVGGAQTQYF.

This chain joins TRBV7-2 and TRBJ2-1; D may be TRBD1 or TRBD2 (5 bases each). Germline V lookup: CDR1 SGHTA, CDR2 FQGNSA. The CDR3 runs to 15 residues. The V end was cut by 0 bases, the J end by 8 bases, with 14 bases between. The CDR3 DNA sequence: TGTGCCAGCAGCTTAGCCGGGACCCCGGGTGATGAGCAGTTCTTC. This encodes CASSLAGTPGDEQFF.

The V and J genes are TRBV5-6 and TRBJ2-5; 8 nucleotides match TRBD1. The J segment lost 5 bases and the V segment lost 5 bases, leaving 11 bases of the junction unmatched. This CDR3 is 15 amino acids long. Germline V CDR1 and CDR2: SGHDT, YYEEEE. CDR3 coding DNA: TGTGCCAGCAGAACCTGGTCGACAGGGGACGAGACCCAGTACTTC. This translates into CASRTWSTGDETQYF.

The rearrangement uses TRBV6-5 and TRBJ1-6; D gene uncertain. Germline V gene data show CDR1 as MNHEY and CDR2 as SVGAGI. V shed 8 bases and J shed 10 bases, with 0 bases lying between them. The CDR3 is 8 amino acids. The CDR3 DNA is TGTGCCAGCTCACCCCTCCACTTT. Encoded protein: CASSPLHF.

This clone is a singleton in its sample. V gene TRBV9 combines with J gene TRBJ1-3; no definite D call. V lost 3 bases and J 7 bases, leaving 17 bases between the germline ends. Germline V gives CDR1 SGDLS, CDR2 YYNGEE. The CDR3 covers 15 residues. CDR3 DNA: TGTGCCAGCAGCGCTGAGGACGGACGCGGGAACACCATATATTTT. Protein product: CASSAEDGRGNTIYF.

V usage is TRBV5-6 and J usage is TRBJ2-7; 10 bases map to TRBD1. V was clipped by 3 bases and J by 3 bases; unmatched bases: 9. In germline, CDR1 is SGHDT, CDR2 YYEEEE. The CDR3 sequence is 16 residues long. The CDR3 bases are TGTGCCAGCAGCTCACCCCCGGGACAGGGGAGCTACGAGCAGTACTTC. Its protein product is CASSSPPGQGSYEQYF.

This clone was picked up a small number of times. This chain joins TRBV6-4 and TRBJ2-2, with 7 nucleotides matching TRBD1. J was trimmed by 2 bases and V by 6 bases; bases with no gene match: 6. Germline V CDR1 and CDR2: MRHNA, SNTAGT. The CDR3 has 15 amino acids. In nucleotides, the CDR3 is TGTGCCAGCAGCCGGGACAGCAAAAACACCGGGGAGCTGTTTTTT. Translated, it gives CASSRDSKNTGELFF.

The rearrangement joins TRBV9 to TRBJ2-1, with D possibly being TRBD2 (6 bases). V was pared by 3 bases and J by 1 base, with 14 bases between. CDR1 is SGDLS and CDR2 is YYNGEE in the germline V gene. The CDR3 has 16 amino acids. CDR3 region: CASSATGTESYNEQFF. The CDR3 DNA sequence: TGTGCCAGCAGCGCCACCGGGACTGAGTCCTACAATGAGCAGTTCTTC.

The CDR3: CASSYAGTEAFF. CDR3 DNA sequence: TGTGCCAGCAGTTACGCGGGCACTGAAGCTTTCTTT. The chain is built from TRBV6-6 and TRBJ1-1; D is undetermined. V lost 2 bases and J lost 4, with 5 bases in between. The CDR3 totals 12 residues. Germline CDR1 MNHNY, CDR2 SVGAGI (reference sequence).

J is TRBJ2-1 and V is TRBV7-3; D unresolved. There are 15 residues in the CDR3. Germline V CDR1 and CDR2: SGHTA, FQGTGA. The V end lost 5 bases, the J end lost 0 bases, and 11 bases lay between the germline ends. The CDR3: CASSRAASSYNEQFF. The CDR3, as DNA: TGTGCCAGCAGCCGCGCGGCCAGCTCCTACAATGAGCAGTTCTTC. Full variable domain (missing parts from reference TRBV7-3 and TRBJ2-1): GAGVSQTPSNKVTEKGKYVELRCDPISGHTALYWYRQSLGQGPEFLIYFQGTGAADDSGLPNDRFFAVRPEGSVSTLKIQRTERGDSAVYLCASSRAASSYNEQFFGPGTRLTVL.

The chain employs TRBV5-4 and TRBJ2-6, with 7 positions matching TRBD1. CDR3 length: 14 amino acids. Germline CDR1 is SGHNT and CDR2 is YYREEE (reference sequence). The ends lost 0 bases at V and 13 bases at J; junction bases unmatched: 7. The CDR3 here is CASSLVSGTEVLTF. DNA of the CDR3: TGTGCCAGCAGCTTGGTTTCGGGGACAGAGGTCCTGACTTTC.

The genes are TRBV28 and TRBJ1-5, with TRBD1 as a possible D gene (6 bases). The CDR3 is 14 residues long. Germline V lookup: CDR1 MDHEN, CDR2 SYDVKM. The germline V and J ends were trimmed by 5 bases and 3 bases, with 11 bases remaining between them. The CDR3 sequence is CASSRTGNNQPQHF. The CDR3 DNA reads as TGTGCCAGCAGTCGTACAGGGAACAATCAGCCCCAGCATTTT.

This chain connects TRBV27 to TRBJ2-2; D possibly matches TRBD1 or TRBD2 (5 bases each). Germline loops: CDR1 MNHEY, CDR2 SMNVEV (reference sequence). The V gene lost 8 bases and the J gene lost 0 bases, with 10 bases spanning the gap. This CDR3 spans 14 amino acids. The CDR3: CASRDQTNTGELFF. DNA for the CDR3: TGTGCCAGCCGGGACCAAACGAACACCGGGGAGCTGTTTTTT.

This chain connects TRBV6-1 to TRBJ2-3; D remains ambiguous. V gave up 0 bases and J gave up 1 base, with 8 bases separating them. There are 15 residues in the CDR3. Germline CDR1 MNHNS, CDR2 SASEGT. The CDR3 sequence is CASSEARSGTDTQYF. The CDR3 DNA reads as TGTGCCAGCAGTGAAGCAAGAAGTGGCACAGATACGCAGTATTTT.

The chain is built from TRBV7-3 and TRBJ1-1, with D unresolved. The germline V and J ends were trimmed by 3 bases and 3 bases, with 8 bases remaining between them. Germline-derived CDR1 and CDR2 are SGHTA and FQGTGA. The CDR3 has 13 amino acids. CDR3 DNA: TGTGCCAGCAGCTTGGTTAGGGACACTGAAGCTTTCTTT. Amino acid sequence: CASSLVRDTEAFF. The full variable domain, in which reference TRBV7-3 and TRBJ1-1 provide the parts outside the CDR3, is GAGVSQTPSNKVTEKGKYVELRCDPISGHTALYWYRQSLGQGPEFLIYFQGTGAADDSGLPNDRFFAVRPEGSVSTLKIQRTERGDSAVYLCASSLVRDTEAFFGQGTRLTVV.

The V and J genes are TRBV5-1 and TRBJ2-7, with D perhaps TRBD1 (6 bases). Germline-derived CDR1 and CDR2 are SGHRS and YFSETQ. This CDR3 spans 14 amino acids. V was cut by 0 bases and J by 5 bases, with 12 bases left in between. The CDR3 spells CASSLVGARNEQYF. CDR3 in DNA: TGCGCCAGCAGCTTGGTGGGGGCGCGGAACGAGCAGTACTTC.

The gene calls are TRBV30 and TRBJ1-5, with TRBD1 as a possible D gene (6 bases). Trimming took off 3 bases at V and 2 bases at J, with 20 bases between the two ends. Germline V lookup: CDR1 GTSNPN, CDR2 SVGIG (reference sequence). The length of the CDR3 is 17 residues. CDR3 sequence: CAWSGGAIMEGNQPQHF. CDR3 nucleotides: TGTGCCTGGAGCGGGGGCGCGATTATGGAGGGCAATCAGCCCCAGCATTTT.

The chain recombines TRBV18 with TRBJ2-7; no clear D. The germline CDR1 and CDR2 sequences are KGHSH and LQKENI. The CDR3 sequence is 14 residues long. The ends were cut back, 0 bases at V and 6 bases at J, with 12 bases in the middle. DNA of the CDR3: TGTGCCAGCTCACCACCGATTGCAAGGCGCGAGCAGTACTTC. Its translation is CASSPPIARREQYF.

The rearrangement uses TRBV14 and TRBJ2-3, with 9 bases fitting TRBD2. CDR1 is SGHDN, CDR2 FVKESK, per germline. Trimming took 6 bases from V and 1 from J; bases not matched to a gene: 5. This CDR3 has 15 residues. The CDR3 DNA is TGTGCCAGCAGTATCTTAGCGGGGGGCACAGATACGCAGTATTTT. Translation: CASSILAGGTDTQYF.

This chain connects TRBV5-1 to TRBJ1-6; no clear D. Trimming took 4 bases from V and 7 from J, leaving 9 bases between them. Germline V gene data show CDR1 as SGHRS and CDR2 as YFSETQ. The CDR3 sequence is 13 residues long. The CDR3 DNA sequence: TGCGCCAGCAGCCGCGGACGGAATTCACCCCTCCACTTT. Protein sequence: CASSRGRNSPLHF.

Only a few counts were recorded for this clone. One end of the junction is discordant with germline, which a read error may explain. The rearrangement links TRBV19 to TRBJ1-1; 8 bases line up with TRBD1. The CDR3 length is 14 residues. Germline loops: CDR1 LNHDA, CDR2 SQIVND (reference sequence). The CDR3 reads CASRIGTGNTEAFF. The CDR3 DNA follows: TGTGCCAGTAGGATAGGGACAGGGAACACTGAAGCTTTCTTT.

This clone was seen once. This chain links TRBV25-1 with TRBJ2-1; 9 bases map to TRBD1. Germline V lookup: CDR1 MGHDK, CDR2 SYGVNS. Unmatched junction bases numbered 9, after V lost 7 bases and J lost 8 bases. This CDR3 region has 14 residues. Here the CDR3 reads CASKGPTGGDEQFF. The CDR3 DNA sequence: TGTGCCAGCAAGGGGCCAACAGGGGGCGATGAGCAGTTCTTC.